This note documents a single T cell receptor beta chain sequence. The length of the CDR3 is 16 residues. Looked up from germline, CDR1 is MNHEY and CDR2 is SVGEGT. Trimming took 2 bases from V and 3 from J; bases not matched to a gene: 7. This sample was taken from a study of blood T cell repertoires in COVID-19. About the study: From the United States, Italy and Spain came samples of acute and convalescent COVID-19.

Profiling relied on immunoSEQ multiplex PCR, and the TCRdb table lists in-frame clones only, not all of them. This sample has fewer than 200,000 clones; around 77% occur once, and the top ten carry 2.5% to 3%. The chain is built from TRBV6-2 or TRBV6-3 and TRBJ2-1; TRBD2 aligns across 7 bases. This TCR was recovered from a man aged 65 to 85 with acute or convalescent COVID-19. Sequencing input: peripheral blood. CDR3 sequence (DNA): TGTGCCAGCAGTTACGGGCGCGAGCGGGGCTACAATGAGCAGTTCTTC. It encodes CASSYGRERGYNEQFF.